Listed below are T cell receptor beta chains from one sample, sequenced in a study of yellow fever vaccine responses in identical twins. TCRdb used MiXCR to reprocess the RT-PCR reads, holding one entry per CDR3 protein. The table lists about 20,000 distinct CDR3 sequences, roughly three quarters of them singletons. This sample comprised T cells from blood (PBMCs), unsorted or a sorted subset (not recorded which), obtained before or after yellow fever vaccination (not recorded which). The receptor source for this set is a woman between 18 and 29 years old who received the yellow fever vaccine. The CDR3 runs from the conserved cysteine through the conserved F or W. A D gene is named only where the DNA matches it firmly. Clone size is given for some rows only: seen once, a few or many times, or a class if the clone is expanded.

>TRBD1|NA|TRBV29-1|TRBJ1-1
TGCAGCGTCTACCACCGGGACAGGGACACTGAAGCTTTCTTT
CSVYHRDRDTEAFF
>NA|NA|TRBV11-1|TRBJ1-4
TGTGCCAGCAGCTTATATGCAACTAATGAAAAACTGTTTTTT
CASSLYATNEKLFF
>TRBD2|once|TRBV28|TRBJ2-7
TGTGCCAGCAGTTTTGTACTAGCGGGAACTCTATCCTACGAGCAGTACTTC
CASSFVLAGTLSYEQYF
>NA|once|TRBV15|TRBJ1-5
TGTGCCACCAGCCCACCCGGGAAACTAAGCAATCAGCCCCAGCATTTT
CATSPPGKLSNQPQHF
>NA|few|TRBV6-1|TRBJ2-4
TGTGCCAGCAGAAACCAGGGGGAGGCTGCCAAAAACATTCAGTACTTC
CASRNQGEAAKNIQYF
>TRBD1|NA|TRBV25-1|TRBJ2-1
TGTGCCAGCAGTTCCAACGGACAGGGGCGCAATGAGCAGTTCTTC
CASSSNGQGRNEQFF
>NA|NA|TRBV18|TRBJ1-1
TGTGCCAGCTCACCAGCGCAGGGCGCCACTGAAGCTTTCTTT
CASSPAQGATEAFF
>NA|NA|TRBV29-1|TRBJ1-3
TGCAGCGTTGTGAGAGACTCTGGAAACACCATATATTTT
CSVVRDSGNTIYF
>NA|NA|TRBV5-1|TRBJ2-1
TGCGCCAGCAGCCCCAGAGCGTCGCCCAATGAGCAGTTCTTC
CASSPRASPNEQFF
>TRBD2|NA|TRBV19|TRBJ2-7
TGTGCCAGTTCCGCCCGGGTAGCGGGGCACTACGAGCAGTACTTC
CASSARVAGHYEQYF
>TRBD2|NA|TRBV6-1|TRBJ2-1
TGTGCCAGCAGCCCCCTAGCGGGACGTCCCTACAATGAGCAGTTCTTC
CASSPLAGRPYNEQFF
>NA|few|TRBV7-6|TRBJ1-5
TGTGCCAGCAGCTCCGGCGGGGATTATAGCAATCAGCCCCAGCATTTT
CASSSGGDYSNQPQHF
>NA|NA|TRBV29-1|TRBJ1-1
TGCAGCGTTGACTCGGTGAACACTGAAGCTTTCTTT
CSVDSVNTEAFF
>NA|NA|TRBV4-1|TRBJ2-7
TGCGCCAGCAGCCAAGGTCTTTCAGCCGGGGAGCAGTACTTC
CASSQGLSAGEQYF
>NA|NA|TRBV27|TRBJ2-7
TGTGCCGCCAAAAGGACCGGGGCGCGAACCTACGAGCAGTACTTC
CAAKRTGARTYEQYF
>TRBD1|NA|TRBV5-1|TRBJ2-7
TGCGCCAGCAGCTTCGGGACAGGGGACTACGAGCAGTACTTC
CASSFGTGDYEQYF
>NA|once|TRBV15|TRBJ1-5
TGTGCCACCAGCAGGAAGGATCAGCCCCAGCATTTT
CATSRKDQPQHF
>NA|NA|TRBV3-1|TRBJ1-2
TGTGCCAGCAGCCAAGCTAACTATGGCTACACCTTC
CASSQANYGYTF
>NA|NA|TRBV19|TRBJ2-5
TGTGCCAGTAGTATAGGGGTCGTAGGGGAGACCCAGTACTTC
CASSIGVVGETQYF
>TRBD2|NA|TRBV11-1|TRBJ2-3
TGTGCCAGCAGCGATAGCGGGTGGGGCGATACGCAGTATTTT
CASSDSGWGDTQYF
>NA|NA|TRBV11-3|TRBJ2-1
TGTGCCAGCAGCATGACTAGAACCAGTGAGCAGTTCTTC
CASSMTRTSEQFF
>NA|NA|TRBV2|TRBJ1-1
TGTGCCAGCAGTGGCCCCGTCCTCACAAGTGACACTGAAGCTTTCTTT
CASSGPVLTSDTEAFF
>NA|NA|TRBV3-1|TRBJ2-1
TGTGCCAGCAGCCAAAGTCCCGGGACGGGAGAGCAGTTCTTC
CASSQSPGTGEQFF
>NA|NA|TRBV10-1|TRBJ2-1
TGCGCCAGCAGTGAGTTGGTCAATGAGCAGTTCTTC
CASSELVNEQFF
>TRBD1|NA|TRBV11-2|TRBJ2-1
TGTGCCAGCAGTACTACCCCGGGACAGATATACAATGAGCAGTTCTTC
CASSTTPGQIYNEQFF
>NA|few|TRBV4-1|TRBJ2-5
TGCGCCAGCAGCCTTCGGGTTGGGAGCCAAGAGACCCAGTACTTC
CASSLRVGSQETQYF
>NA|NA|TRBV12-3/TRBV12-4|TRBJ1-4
TGTGCCAGCAGTTTTTGGGACACCGAAAAACTGTTTTTT
CASSFWDTEKLFF
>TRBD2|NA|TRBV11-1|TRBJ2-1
TGTGCCAGCAGTCGACTAGCGGGAGGGCCAATGAGACCGCCGAAATACAATGAGCAGTTCTTC
CASSRLAGGPMRPPKYNEQFF
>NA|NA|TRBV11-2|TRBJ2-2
TGTGCCAGCAGCTTCGGATTCCTGAACACCGGGGAGCTGTTTTTT
CASSFGFLNTGELFF
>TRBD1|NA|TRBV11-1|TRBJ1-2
TGTGCCAGCAGCTCGGGACAGTTAGCTAACTATGGCTACACCTTC
CASSSGQLANYGYTF
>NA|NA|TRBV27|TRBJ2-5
TGTGCCAGCAGTTCCCTCGTAGGGACCGGAGAGACCCAGTACTTC
CASSSLVGTGETQYF
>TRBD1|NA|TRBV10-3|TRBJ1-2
TGTGCCATCAGTGAGTCCGAGGGACAGGTAGTACAAGGCGGCTACACCTTC
CAISESEGQVVQGGYTF
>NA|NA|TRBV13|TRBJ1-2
TGTGCGGGGCGGGGCAGGTCTAACTATGGCTACACCTTC
CAGRGRSNYGYTF
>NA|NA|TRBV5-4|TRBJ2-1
TGTGCCAGCAGCTTGGCGGGCTCGGTGCCAAATGAGCAGTTCTTC
CASSLAGSVPNEQFF
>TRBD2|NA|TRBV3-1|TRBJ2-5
TGTGCCAGCAGCCAACCGGGAGGGGAGACCCAGTACTTC
CASSQPGGETQYF
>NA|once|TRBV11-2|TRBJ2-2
TGTGCCAGCAGCCCACTATGGGCCGGGGAGCTGTTTTTT
CASSPLWAGELFF
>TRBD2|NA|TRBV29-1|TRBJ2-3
TGCAGCGTTGAATGGGGGGGTACGCAGTATTTT
CSVEWGGTQYF
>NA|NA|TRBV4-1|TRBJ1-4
TGCGCCAGCAGCCAACCGGGACATGGTCGTGAAAAACTGTTTTTT
CASSQPGHGREKLFF
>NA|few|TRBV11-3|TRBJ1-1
TGTGCCAGCACCTCACCCCAGAACACTGAAGCTTTCTTT
CASTSPQNTEAFF
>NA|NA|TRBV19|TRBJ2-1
TGTGCCAGTAGTATGGGCGGTGAGCAGTTCTTC
CASSMGGEQFF
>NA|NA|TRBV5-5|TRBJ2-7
TGTGCCAGCAGCCAAGGCCCAGGGGCAGCCTACGAGCAGTACTTC
CASSQGPGAAYEQYF
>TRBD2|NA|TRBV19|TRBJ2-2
TGTGCCAGTAGTATCGGGGCGGGAGTAGTCACCGGGGAGCTGTTTTTT
CASSIGAGVVTGELFF
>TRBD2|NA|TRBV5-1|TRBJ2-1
TGCGCCAGCAGCACACTAGCGGGGGCATACAATGAGCAGTTCTTC
CASSTLAGAYNEQFF
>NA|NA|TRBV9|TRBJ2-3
TGTGCCAGAAGCGTCGAGACCGTAGATACGCAGTATTTT
CARSVETVDTQYF
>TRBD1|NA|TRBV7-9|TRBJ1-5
TGTGCCAGCAGCCTGGGACAGCCCAATCAGCCCCAGCATTTT
CASSLGQPNQPQHF
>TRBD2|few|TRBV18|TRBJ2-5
TGTGCCAGCTCACCAAGTTCATCAGCGGGGGCGTGGGAGACCCAGTACTTC
CASSPSSSAGAWETQYF
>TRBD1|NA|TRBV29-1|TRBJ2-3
TGCAGCGTAGAAGACAGGGGGACGGCAGATACGCAGTATTTT
CSVEDRGTADTQYF
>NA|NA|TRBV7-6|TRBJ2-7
TGTGCCAGTTCCTCGGGGGGCCAAGGCGAGCAGTACTTC
CASSSGGQGEQYF
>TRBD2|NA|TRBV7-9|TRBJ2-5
TGTGCCAGCAGCTTCGTAGGACTAGCGGGAAAAGAGACCCAGTACTTC
CASSFVGLAGKETQYF
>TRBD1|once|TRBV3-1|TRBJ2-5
TGTGCCAGCAGCGGACGGGACAGCCAAGAGACCCAGTACTTC
CASSGRDSQETQYF
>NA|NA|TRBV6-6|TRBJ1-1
TGTGCCAGCACCCCCAGTATGAACACTGAAGCTTTCTTT
CASTPSMNTEAFF
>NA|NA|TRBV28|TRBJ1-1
TGTGCCAGCAGCCCCCAGGGACTTGGAAACACTGAAGCTTTCTTT
CASSPQGLGNTEAFF
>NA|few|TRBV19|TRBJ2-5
TGTGCCAGTAGCCCTCAGAGGGCAGCTCAAGAGACCCAGTACTTC
CASSPQRAAQETQYF
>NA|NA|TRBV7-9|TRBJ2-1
TGTGCCAGCAGCCCCATGGGGGGCTCCTACAATGAGCAGTTCTTC
CASSPMGGSYNEQFF
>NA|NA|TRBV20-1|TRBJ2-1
TGCAGTGCCGCACGTCCGGCTTCCGATGAGCAGTTCTTC
CSAARPASDEQFF
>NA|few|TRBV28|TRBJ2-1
TGTGCCAGCACCCATGCGTCCTACAATGAGCAGTTCTTC
CASTHASYNEQFF